Listed below are T cell receptor beta chains from one sample, sequenced in a study of T cells in Graves' hyperthyroidism and ophthalmopathy. MiXCR was run by TCRdb on the multiplex PCR reads, yielding one entry per CDR3 protein. Of 600,000 or so distinct CDR3 sequences listed, roughly 46% are singletons. Source material: peripheral blood or thyroid tissue (not recorded which). All receptors derive from a woman aged 18-30 years with Graves' hyperthyroidism. CDR3s include the opening cysteine and the closing phenylalanine or tryptophan. D genes are given only for firm matches. Clone sizes are given selectively: once, few, many, or a class where the clone is expanded.

v_call	j_call	clone_size	d_call	cdr3_aa	cdr3_nt
TRBV29-1	TRBJ2-5	many	NA	CSVPGTSQETQYF	TGCAGCGTTCCAGGTACCAGCCAAGAGACCCAGTACTTC
TRBV7-2	TRBJ2-7	many	NA	CASSWGGADTYEQYF	TGTGCCAGCAGCTGGGGTGGCGCGGATACCTACGAGCAGTACTTC
TRBV15	TRBJ1-5	NA	NA	CATSSIYPGPGDINQPQHF	TGTGCCACCAGCAGCATTTACCCGGGTCCGGGGGACATCAATCAGCCCCAGCATTTT
TRBV25-1	TRBJ2-3	few	TRBD2	CASSEVTGGPRLGQYF	TGTGCCAGCAGTGAAGTAACGGGAGGGCCGAGGTTGGGGCAGTATTTT
TRBV20-1	TRBJ1-2	NA	TRBD1	CSARDNRQGFAWGDYGYTF	TGCAGTGCTAGGGACAATCGACAGGGTTTTGCGTGGGGCGACTATGGCTACACCTTC
TRBV7-9	TRBJ2-5	NA	TRBD1	CASSPNRGRGGTQYF	TGTGCCAGCAGCCCTAACAGGGGGCGAGGAGGTACCCAGTACTTC
TRBV7-2	TRBJ2-7	NA	NA	CASSPTTAYEQYF	TGTGCCAGCAGCCCAACGACAGCCTACGAGCAGTACTTC
TRBV7-2	TRBJ1-6	many	NA	CASSTWHDSPLHF	TGTGCCAGCAGCACGTGGCATGATTCACCCCTCCACTTT
TRBV6-1	TRBJ1-1	NA	NA	CASSEQGIDTEAFF	TGTGCCAGCAGTGAACAGGGAATCGATACTGAAGCTTTCTTT
TRBV25-1	TRBJ2-6	NA	TRBD1	CASSETGGSGANVPTF	TGTGCCAGCAGTGAGACAGGGGGCTCTGGGGCCAACGTCCCGACTTTC
TRBV25-1	TRBJ1-5	NA	NA	CASSDRESGNQPQHF	TGTGCCAGCAGTGACAGGGAGTCCGGCAATCAGCCCCAGCATTTT
TRBV7-8	TRBJ1-2	many	NA	CASSPDSVGYTF	TGTGCCAGCAGCCCGGACAGCGTGGGCTACACCTTC
TRBV29-1	TRBJ1-3	once	NA	CSGRGGTGNTIYF	TGCAGCGGGCGGGGGGGGACAGGAAACACCATATATTTT
TRBV19	TRBJ1-1	few	NA	CASRPQGMNTEAFF	TGTGCCAGTAGGCCACAGGGCATGAACACTGAAGCTTTCTTT
TRBV19	TRBJ1-5	few	TRBD1	CASSRPGQGLNQPQHF	TGCGCCAGCAGCCGACCGGGACAGGGATTAAATCAGCCCCAGCATTTT
TRBV6-5	TRBJ1-1	NA	NA	CASSYLGTNTEAFF	TGTGCCAGCAGTTACTTAGGAACGAACACTGAAGCTTTCTTT
TRBV2	TRBJ2-7	NA	NA	CASAGTSYEQYF	TGTGCCAGCGCTGGGACTTCCTACGAGCAGTACTTC
TRBV7-2	TRBJ2-7	NA	TRBD2	CASSQPGGTYEQYF	TGTGCCAGTAGCCAGCCCGGGGGGACCTACGAGCAGTACTTC
TRBV2	TRBJ1-4	NA	NA	CASNGGPGTNEKLFF	TGTGCCAGCAATGGGGGGCCTGGGACTAATGAAAAACTGTTTTTT
TRBV7-3	TRBJ1-2	NA	NA	CASSFYICSARVGSDVYYGYTF	NA
TRBV13	TRBJ1-6	few	TRBD1	CASSLESAGQDNSPLHF	TGTGCCAGCAGCTTAGAGAGTGCGGGACAGGATAATTCACCCCTCCACTTT
TRBV24-1	TRBJ2-3	few	TRBD1	CATSDPDRLTDTQYF	TGTGCCACCAGTGACCCGGACAGGCTCACAGATACGCAGTATTTT
TRBV19	TRBJ1-2	NA	NA	CASSTQLAGGYTF	TGTGCCAGTAGTACCCAACTAGCGGGGGGCTACACCTTC
TRBV10-3	TRBJ2-2	many	NA	CAISLQGTGELFF	TGTGCCATCAGTCTACAGGGAACCGGGGAGCTGTTTTTT
TRBV24-1	TRBJ2-7	many	TRBD1	CATSDHRGVSYEQYF	TGTGCCACCAGTGATCACAGGGGAGTCTCCTACGAGCAGTACTTC
TRBV10-3	TRBJ1-2	NA	NA	CAISGPGTHGYGYTF	TGTGCCATCAGTGGACCTGGGACACATGGCTATGGCTACACCTTC
TRBV29-1	TRBJ1-5	once	TRBD1	CSLRTGGSQPQHF	TGCAGCTTACGGACAGGAGGAAGTCAGCCCCAGCATTTT
TRBV9	TRBJ1-6	once	TRBD1	CASSVGQGGVQPLHF	TGTGCCAGCAGCGTAGGACAGGGCGGGGTCCAGCCCCTCCACTTT
TRBV24-1	TRBJ1-5	many	NA	CATSDLRQDSNQPQHF	TGTGCCACCAGTGATTTGCGACAGGATAGCAATCAGCCCCAGCATTTT
TRBV6-1	TRBJ2-2	NA	NA	CASVVETGELFF	TGTGCCAGCGTCGTTGAAACCGGGGAGCTGTTTTTT
TRBV7-9	TRBJ2-5	few	NA	CASSSVDRETQYF	TGTGCCAGCAGTTCAGTGGATCGGGAGACCCAGTACTTC
TRBV24-1	TRBJ2-1	NA	NA	CATEGLPSLNEQFF	TGTGCCACCGAGGGACTTCCCTCCCTCAATGAGCAGTTCTTC
TRBV12-3/TRBV12-4	TRBJ2-5	NA	TRBD2	CASAYVGGGQETQYF	TGTGCTAGTGCCTACGTCGGGGGGGGGCAAGAGACCCAGTACTTC
TRBV2	TRBJ1-5	many	NA	CASRPQWNQPQHF	TGTGCCAGCAGACCACAGTGGAATCAGCCCCAGCATTTT
TRBV19	TRBJ1-5	NA	NA	CASSSNRLQPQHF	TGTGCCAGTAGTTCGAACCGTCTCCAGCCCCAGCATTTT
TRBV15	TRBJ2-6	NA	NA	CATSRERRSGANVLTF	TGTGCCACCAGCAGAGAGAGGAGGTCTGGGGCCAACGTCCTGACTTTC
TRBV24-1	TRBJ2-5	NA	TRBD1	CATSDHSGTGRETQYF	TGTGCCACCAGTGATCACTCCGGGACAGGGCGAGAGACCCAGTACTTC
TRBV2	TRBJ1-4	NA	NA	CASSFAGTTNEKLFF	TGTGCCAGCAGTTTCGCAGGAACAACTAATGAAAAACTGTTTTTT
TRBV11-1	TRBJ2-1	once	TRBD2	CASSSGLASNEQFF	TGTGCCAGCAGCTCGGGACTAGCGAGCAATGAGCAGTTCTTC
TRBV7-8	TRBJ2-7	many	NA	CASSLVAWGHEQYF	TGTGCCAGCAGCTTGGTCGCTTGGGGCCACGAGCAGTACTTC
TRBV24-1	TRBJ1-2	NA	NA	CATRQGLVGYTF	TGTGCTACGCGGCAGGGCTTAGTTGGCTACACCTTC
TRBV20-1	TRBJ1-2	NA	TRBD1	CSARQTGNGYTF	TGCAGTGCTAGGCAGACAGGGAATGGCTACACCTTC
TRBV20-1	TRBJ1-6	NA	TRBD1	CSARDSGGANSPLHF	TGCAGTGCTAGAGATTCAGGGGGAGCTAATTCACCCCTCCACTTT
TRBV7-6	TRBJ1-2	NA	NA	CASSQVGHGYTF	TGTGCCAGCAGCCAAGTGGGGCATGGCTACACCTTC
TRBV9	TRBJ1-2	NA	NA	CASSVDAGTAINGYTF	TGTGCCAGCAGCGTAGATGCGGGGACTGCTATCAATGGCTACACCTTC
TRBV7-2	TRBJ2-6	NA	NA	CASSPRQANVLTF	TGTGCCAGCAGCCCCCGACAGGCCAACGTCCTGACTTTC
TRBV7-9	TRBJ1-6	NA	NA	CASSPSPSSPLHF	TGTGCCAGCAGCCCGTCCCCTTCTTCACCCCTCCACTTT
TRBV25-1	TRBJ1-2	few	NA	CASSEQEPYGYTF	TGTGCCAGCAGTGAACAGGAGCCCTATGGCTACACCTTC
TRBV7-3	TRBJ1-4	NA	TRBD1	CASSLAAGQPNEKLFF	TGTGCCAGCAGCTTAGCTGCGGGACAGCCGAATGAAAAACTGTTTTTT
TRBV14	TRBJ1-4	few	NA	CASRLGNEKLFF	TGTGCCAGCCGGTTAGGAAACGAAAAACTGTTTTTT